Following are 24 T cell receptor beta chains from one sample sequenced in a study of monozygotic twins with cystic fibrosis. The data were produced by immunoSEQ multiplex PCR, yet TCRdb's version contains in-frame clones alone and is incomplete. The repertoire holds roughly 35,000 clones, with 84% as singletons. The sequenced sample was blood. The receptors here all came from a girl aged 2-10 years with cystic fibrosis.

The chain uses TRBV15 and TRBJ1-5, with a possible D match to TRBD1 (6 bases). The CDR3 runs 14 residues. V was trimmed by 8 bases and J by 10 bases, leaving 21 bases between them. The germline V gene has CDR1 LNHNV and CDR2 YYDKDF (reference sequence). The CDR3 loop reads CATAARTGGEPQHF. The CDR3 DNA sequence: TGTGCCACCGCCGCTAGGACCGGGGGCGAACCCCAGCATTTT.

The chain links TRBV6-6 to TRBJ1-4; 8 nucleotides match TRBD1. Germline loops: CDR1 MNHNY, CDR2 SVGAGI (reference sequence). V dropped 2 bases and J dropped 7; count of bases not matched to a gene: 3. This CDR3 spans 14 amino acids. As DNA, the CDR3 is TGTGCCAGCAGTTACCAGGGGGCAAGTGAAAAACTGTTTTTT. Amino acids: CASSYQGASEKLFF.

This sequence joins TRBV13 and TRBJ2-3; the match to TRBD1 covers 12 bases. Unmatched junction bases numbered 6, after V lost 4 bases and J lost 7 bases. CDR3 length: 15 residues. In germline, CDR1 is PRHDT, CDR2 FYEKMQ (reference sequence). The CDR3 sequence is CASSSGTGGRHTQYF. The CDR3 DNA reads TGTGCCAGCAGCTCCGGGACAGGGGGCCGACATACGCAGTATTTT.

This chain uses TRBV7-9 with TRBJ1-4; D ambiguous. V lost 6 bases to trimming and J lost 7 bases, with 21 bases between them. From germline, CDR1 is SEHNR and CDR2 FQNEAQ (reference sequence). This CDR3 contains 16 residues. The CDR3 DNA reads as TGTGCCAGCAGTTCAACCCCCCAAGGCGCAATTGAAAAACTGTTTTTT. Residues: CASSSTPQGAIEKLFF.

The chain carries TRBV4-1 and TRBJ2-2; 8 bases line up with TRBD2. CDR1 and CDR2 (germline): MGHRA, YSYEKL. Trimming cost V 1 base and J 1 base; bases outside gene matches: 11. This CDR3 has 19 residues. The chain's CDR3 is CASSQVLGSGEWNTGELFF. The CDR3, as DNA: TGCGCCAGCAGCCAAGTTCTTGGTAGCGGGGAGTGGAACACCGGGGAGCTGTTTTTT.

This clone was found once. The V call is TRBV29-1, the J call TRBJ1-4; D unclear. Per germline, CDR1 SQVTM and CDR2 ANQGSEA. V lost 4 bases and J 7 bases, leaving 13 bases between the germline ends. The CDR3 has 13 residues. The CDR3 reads CSVVGYRGEKLFF. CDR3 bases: TGCAGCGTTGTAGGTTACCGGGGTGAAAAACTGTTTTTT. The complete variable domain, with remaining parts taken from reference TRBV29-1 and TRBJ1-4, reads SAVISQKPSRDICQRGTSLTIQCQVDSQVTMMFWYRQQPGQSLTLIATANQGSEATYESGFVIDKFPISRPNLTFSTLTVSNMSPEDSSIYLCSVVGYRGEKLFFGSGTQLSVL.

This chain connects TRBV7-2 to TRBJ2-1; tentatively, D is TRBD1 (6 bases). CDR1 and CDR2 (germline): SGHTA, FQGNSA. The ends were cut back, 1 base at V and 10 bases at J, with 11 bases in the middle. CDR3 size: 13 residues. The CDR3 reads CASSLDWGQEQFF. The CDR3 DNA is TGTGCCAGCAGCTTAGATTGGGGGCAGGAGCAGTTCTTC. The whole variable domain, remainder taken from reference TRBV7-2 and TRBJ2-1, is GAGVSQSPSNKVTEKGKDVELRCDPISGHTALYWYRQSLGQGLEFLIYFQGNSAPDKSGLPSDRFSAERTGGSVSTLTIQRTQQEDSAVYLCASSLDWGQEQFFGPGTRLTVL.

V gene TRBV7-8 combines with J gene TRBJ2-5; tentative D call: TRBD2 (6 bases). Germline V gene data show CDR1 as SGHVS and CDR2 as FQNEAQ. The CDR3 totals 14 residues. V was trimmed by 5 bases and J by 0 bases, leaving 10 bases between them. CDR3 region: CASSIGTYQETQYF. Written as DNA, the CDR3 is TGTGCCAGCAGCATTGGGACTTACCAAGAGACCCAGTACTTC.

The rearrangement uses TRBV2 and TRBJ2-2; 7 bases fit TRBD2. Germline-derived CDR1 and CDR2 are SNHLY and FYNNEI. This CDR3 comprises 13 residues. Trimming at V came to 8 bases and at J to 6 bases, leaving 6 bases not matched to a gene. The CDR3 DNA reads TGTGCCAGCGGACTAGTCAGCCCCGGGGAGCTGTTTTTT. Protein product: CASGLVSPGELFF.

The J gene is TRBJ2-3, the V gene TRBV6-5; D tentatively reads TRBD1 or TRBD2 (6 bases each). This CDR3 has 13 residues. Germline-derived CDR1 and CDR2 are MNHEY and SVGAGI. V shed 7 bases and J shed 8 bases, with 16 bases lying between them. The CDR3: CASTPLRGATQYF. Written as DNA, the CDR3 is TGTGCCAGCACCCCCCTAAGGGGGGCTACGCAGTATTTT.

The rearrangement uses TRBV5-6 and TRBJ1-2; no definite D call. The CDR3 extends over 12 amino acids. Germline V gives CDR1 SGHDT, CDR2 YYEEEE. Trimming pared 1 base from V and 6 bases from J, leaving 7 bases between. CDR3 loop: CASSLRGNGYTF. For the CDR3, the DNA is TGTGCCAGCAGCTTGAGAGGGAATGGCTACACCTTC.

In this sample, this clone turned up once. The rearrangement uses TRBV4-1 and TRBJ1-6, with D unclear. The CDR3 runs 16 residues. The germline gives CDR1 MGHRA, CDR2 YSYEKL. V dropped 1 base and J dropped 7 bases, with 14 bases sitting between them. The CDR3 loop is CASSQGAPPRNSPLHF. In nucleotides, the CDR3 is TGCGCCAGCAGCCAAGGCGCCCCCCCACGGAATTCACCCCTCCACTTT.

The CDR3 region is CASSQVPTASDYGYTF. As DNA, the CDR3 is TGTGCCAGCAGCCAAGTTCCGACAGCCAGCGACTATGGCTACACCTTC. This sequence joins TRBV14 and TRBJ1-2; D perhaps matches TRBD1 (5 bases). CDR3 length: 16 amino acids. The germline V gene encodes CDR1 SGHDN and CDR2 FVKESK. V was trimmed by 1 base and J by 3 bases, leaving 15 bases between them.

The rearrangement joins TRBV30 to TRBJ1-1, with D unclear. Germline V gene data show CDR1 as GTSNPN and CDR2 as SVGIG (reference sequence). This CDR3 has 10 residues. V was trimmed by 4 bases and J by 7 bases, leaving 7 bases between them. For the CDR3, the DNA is TGTGCCTGGACCCCAATTGAAGCTTTCTTT. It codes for CAWTPIEAFF.

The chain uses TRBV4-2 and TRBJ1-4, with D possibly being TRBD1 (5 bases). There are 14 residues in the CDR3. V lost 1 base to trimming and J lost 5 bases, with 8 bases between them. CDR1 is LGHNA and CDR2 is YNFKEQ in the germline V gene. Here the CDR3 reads CASSQGGRNEKLFF. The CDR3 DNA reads TGTGCCAGCAGCCAAGGGGGCAGGAATGAAAAACTGTTTTTT.

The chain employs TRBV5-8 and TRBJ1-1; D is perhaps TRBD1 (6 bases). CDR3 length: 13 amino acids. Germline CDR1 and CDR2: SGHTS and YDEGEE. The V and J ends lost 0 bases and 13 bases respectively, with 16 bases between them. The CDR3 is CASSLAGRGKGFF. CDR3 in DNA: TGTGCCAGCAGCTTGGCTGGCAGGGGAAAGGGTTTCTTT. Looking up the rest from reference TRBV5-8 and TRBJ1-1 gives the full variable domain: EAGVTQSPTHLIKTRGQQATLRCSPISGHTSVYWYQQALGLGLQFLLWYDEGEERNRGNFPPRFSGRQFPNYSSELNVNALELEDSALYLCASSLAGRGKGFFGQGTRLTVV.

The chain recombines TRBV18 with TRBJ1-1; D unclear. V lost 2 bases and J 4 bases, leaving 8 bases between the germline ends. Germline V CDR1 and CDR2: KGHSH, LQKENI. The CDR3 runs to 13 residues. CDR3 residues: CASSPIGVTEAFF. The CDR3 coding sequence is TGTGCCAGCTCACCAATTGGGGTCACTGAAGCTTTCTTT.

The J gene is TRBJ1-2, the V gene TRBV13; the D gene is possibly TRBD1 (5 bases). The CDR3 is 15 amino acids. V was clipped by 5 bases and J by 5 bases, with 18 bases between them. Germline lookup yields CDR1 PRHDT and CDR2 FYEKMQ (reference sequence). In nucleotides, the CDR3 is TGTGCCAGCAGCCCGACCAGGGAGGTGATGTATGGCTACACCTTC. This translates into CASSPTREVMYGYTF.

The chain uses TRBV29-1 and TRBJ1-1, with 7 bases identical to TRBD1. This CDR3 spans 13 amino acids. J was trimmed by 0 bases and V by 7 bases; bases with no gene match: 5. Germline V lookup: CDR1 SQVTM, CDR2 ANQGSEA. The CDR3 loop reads CSGQGVLNTEAFF. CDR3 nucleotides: TGCAGCGGCCAGGGGGTACTGAACACTGAAGCTTTCTTT.

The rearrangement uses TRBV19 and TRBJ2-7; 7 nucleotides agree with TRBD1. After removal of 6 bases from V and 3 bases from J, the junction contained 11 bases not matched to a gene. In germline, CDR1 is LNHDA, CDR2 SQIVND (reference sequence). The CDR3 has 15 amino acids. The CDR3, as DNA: TGTGCCAGTAGAAACAGGGGAACCCCTTTCTACGAGCAGTACTTC. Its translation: CASRNRGTPFYEQYF.

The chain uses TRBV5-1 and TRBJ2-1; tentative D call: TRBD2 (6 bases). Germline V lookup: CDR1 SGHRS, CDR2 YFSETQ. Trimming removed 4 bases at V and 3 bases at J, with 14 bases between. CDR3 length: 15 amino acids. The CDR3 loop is CASSMGDSDYNEQFF. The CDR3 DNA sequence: TGCGCCAGCAGCATGGGGGACTCGGACTACAATGAGCAGTTCTTC.

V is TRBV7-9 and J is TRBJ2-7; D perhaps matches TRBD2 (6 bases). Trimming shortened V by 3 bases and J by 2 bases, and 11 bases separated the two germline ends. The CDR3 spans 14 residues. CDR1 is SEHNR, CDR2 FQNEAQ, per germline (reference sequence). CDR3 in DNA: TGTGCCAGCAGCTTCCGGGACTCAACCTACGAGCAGTACTTC. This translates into CASSFRDSTYEQYF.

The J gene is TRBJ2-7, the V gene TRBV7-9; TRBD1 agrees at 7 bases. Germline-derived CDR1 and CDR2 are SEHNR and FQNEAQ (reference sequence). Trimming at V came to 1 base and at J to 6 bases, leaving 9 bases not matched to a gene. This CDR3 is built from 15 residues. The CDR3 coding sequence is TGTGCCAGCAGCTTAGGTGACAGGGAAAGGGTCGAGCAGTACTTC. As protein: CASSLGDRERVEQYF.

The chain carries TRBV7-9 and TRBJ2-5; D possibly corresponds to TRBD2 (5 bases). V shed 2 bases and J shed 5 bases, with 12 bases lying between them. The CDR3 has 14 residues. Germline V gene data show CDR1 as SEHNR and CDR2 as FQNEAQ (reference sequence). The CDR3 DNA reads TGTGCCAGCAGCTTATTCCGGGATGGGGAGACCCAGTACTTC. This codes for CASSLFRDGETQYF.